Following are 15 T cell receptor beta chains from one sample sequenced in a study of response to subunit inactivated influenza vaccine. From the RT-PCR reads, TCRdb called clonotypes with MiXCR, one entry per CDR3 protein. Of about 520,000 distinct CDR3 sequences in the sample, approximately 7.3% were seen once. The input for sequencing was PBMCs from blood, taken approximately 25 months after vaccination. Receptor source: a man between 50 and 69 years old who received an inactivated influenza vaccine.

This clonotype was detected only a few times. This chain connects TRBV20-1 to TRBJ2-1; D may correspond to TRBD1 or TRBD2 (5 bases each). Trimming took off 5 bases at V and 0 bases at J, with 11 bases between the two ends. The CDR3 is 14 amino acids. In germline, CDR1 is DFQATT, CDR2 SNEGSKA (reference sequence). The chain's CDR3 is CSAPGRRSYNEQFF. The CDR3, as DNA: TGCAGTGCTCCGGGGCGGCGCTCCTACAATGAGCAGTTCTTC.

The chain recombines TRBV30 with TRBJ2-7; 7 bases agree with TRBD2. The length of the CDR3 is 13 residues. Germline V gives CDR1 GTSNPN, CDR2 SVGIG (reference sequence). V gave up 4 bases and J gave up 1 base; unmatched junction bases: 4. The CDR3 region is CAWKGSGSYEQYF. The CDR3, as DNA: TGTGCCTGGAAGGGTAGCGGGTCCTACGAGCAGTACTTC.

This clonotype was counted at least ten times. V gene TRBV4-1 combines with J gene TRBJ2-1, with a weak D call TRBD2 (6 bases). The CDR3 covers 13 residues. The germline V gene has CDR1 MGHRA and CDR2 YSYEKL. Trimming shortened V by 0 bases and J by 15 bases, and 15 bases separated the two germline ends. CDR3 loop: CASSQDRGTPLFF. For the CDR3, the DNA is TGCGCCAGCAGCCAAGATCGGGGGACCCCCCTGTTCTTC.

This clonotype was observed at least ten times. The CDR3 loop is CASSVGGGLGTDTQYF. The CDR3 nucleotides read TGTGCCAGCAGCGTAGGCGGGGGGCTTGGCACAGATACGCAGTATTTT. The J gene is TRBJ2-3, the V gene TRBV9; 8 bases fit TRBD2. V shed 0 bases, J shed 1 base, and the junction held 4 bases outside the gene matches. The CDR3 runs to 16 residues. The germline V gene has CDR1 SGDLS and CDR2 YYNGEE.

This clonotype occurred many times. This chain links TRBV6-1 with TRBJ1-2, with D unclear. CDR1 is MNHNS, CDR2 SASEGT, per germline. The CDR3 has 11 residues. Deletions cut 2 bases from V and 12 bases from J, with 10 bases between. The CDR3 reads CASSERGPNTF. The CDR3 DNA is TGTGCCAGCAGTGAACGAGGCCCTAACACCTTC.

The chain combines TRBV4-2 with TRBJ2-5; 15 bases match TRBD2. The CDR3 loop spans 16 amino acids. V shed 1 base, J shed 6 bases, and the junction held 3 bases outside the gene matches. Germline lookup yields CDR1 LGHNA and CDR2 YNFKEQ. The CDR3 nucleotides read TGTGCCAGCAGCCAAGGGACTAGCGGGGGGGGACAGACCCAGTACTTC. It specifies CASSQGTSGGGQTQYF.

Only a few counts were recorded for this clonotype. The chain combines TRBV4-3 with TRBJ2-1, with 9 bases fitting TRBD2. CDR3 length equals 15 residues. CDR1 is LGHNA, CDR2 YSLEER, per germline. V was clipped by 0 bases and J by 5 bases; unmatched bases: 2. The CDR3 bases are TGCGCCAGCAGCCAAGAGCGGGGGGGAAACAATGAGCAGTTCTTC. Translated: CASSQERGGNNEQFF.

The chain combines TRBV20-1 with TRBJ2-5; 16 bases map to TRBD2. This CDR3 is 16 amino acids long. Trimming took 4 bases from V and 5 from J; bases not matched to a gene: 7. Germline loops: CDR1 DFQATT, CDR2 SNEGSKA (reference sequence). The chain's CDR3 is CSATGLAGGPGETQYF. CDR3 sequence (DNA): TGCAGTGCTACGGGACTAGCGGGGGGGCCAGGGGAGACCCAGTACTTC.

This rearrangement joins TRBV5-1 to TRBJ2-3, with D perhaps TRBD1 (5 bases). CDR1 is SGHRS and CDR2 is YFSETQ in the germline V gene. Trimming removed 1 base from V and 4 bases from J, with 10 bases in between. CDR3 length equals 14 residues. The CDR3 spells CASSLYQGPDTQYF. The CDR3 nucleotides are TGCGCCAGCAGCTTGTACCAGGGCCCAGATACGCAGTATTTT.

Details on this clonotype: An end of the junction differs from the germline gene, which may be a read error. The chain uses TRBV20-1 and TRBJ1-1; D is unresolved. Germline V gives CDR1 DFQATT, CDR2 SNEGSKA (reference sequence). The CDR3 has 10 residues. The CDR3 loop is CSARDTEAFF. CDR3 in DNA: TGCAGTGCGAGAGACACTGAAGCTTTCTTT.

In this sample, this clonotype turned up a few times. The V and J genes are TRBV12-3 or TRBV12-4 and TRBJ2-1; TRBD2 aligns across 11 bases. The CDR3 length is 16 residues. Unmatched junction bases numbered 12, after V lost 7 bases and J lost 7 bases. The CDR3 here is CASTFAVAGGLNEQFF. Here the CDR3 DNA reads TGTGCCAGCACCTTTGCCGTAGCGGGGGGGCTAAATGAGCAGTTCTTC.

This clonotype was found a few times. This sequence joins TRBV19 and TRBJ2-6; D might be TRBD1 (5 bases). The CDR3 runs to 16 residues. Trimming shortened V by 4 bases and J by 0 bases, and 10 bases separated the two germline ends. Germline V gene lookup returns CDR1 LNHDA and CDR2 SQIVND (reference sequence). The DNA of the CDR3 is TGTGCCAGTAGTAAGGACACGGACTCTGGGGCCAACGTCCTGACTTTC. It specifies CASSKDTDSGANVLTF.

The chain couples TRBV19 to TRBJ1-1, with 7 bases that match TRBD1. After removal of 6 bases from V and 5 bases from J, the junction contained 18 bases not matched to a gene. Germline V lookup: CDR1 LNHDA, CDR2 SQIVND (reference sequence). This CDR3 contains 17 residues. The CDR3 bases are TGTGCCAGTAGCCTATCGACAGGGATGGCCACTGCGACTGAAGCTTTCTTT. It translates to CASSLSTGMATATEAFF.

Comment on this clonotype: A much bigger clone sits one base away, suggesting this may be a read error. The genes are TRBV12-3 or TRBV12-4 and TRBJ2-5, with 7 nucleotides matching TRBD1. V lost 6 bases, J lost 6 bases, and 7 bases stayed unmatched. There are 13 residues in the CDR3. The CDR3 DNA follows: TGTGCCAGCAGACCGACAGGGAAAAAGACCCAGTACTTC. The encoded protein is CASRPTGKKTQYF.

The chain joins TRBV7-9 to TRBJ1-4; D unclear. This CDR3 is built from 15 residues. Germline V gives CDR1 SEHNR, CDR2 FQNEAQ (reference sequence). With 5 bases removed from V and 2 bases from J, the gap between germline ends came to 12 bases. The CDR3 here is CASSPFPGTNEKLFF. DNA of the CDR3: TGTGCCAGCAGCCCGTTTCCGGGTACTAATGAAAAACTGTTTTTT.